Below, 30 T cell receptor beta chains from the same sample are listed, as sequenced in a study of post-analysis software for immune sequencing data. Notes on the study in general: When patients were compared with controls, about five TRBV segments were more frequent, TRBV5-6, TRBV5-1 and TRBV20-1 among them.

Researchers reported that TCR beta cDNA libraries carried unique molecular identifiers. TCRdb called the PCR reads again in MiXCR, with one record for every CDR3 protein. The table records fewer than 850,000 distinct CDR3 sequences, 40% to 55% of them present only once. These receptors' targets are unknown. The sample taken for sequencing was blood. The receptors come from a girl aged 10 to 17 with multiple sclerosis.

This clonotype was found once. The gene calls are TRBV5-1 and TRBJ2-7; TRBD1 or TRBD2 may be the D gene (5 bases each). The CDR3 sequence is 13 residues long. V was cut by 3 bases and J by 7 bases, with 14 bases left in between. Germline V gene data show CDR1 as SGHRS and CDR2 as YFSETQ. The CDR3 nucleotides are TGCGCCAGCAGCTGGTATGGGGGAATGGAGCAGTACTTC. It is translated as CASSWYGGMEQYF.

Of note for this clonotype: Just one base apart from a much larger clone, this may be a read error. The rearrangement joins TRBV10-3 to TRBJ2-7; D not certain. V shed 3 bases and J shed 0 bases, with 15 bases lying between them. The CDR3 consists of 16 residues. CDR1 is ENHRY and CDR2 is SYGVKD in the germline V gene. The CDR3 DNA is TGTGCCATCAGTGAACACGGCAGAGCTCTCTCCTACGAGCAGTACTTC. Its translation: CAISEHGRALSYEQYF.

The CDR3 reads CASSSPGSNYGYTF. The CDR3 bases are TGTGCCAGCAGTTCCCCGGGGTCTAACTATGGCTACACCTTC. The rearrangement links TRBV27 to TRBJ1-2; no reliable D call. CDR1 is MNHEY, CDR2 SMNVEV, per germline (reference sequence). The CDR3 loop spans 14 amino acids. V shed 4 bases and J shed 0 bases, with 9 bases lying between them.

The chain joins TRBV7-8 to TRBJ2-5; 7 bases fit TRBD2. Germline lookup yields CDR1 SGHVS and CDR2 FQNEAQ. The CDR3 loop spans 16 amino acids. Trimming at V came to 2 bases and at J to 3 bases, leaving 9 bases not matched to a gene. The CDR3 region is CASSLMTGGREETQYF. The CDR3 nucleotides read TGTGCCAGCAGCTTAATGACTGGCGGGAGAGAAGAGACCCAGTACTTC.

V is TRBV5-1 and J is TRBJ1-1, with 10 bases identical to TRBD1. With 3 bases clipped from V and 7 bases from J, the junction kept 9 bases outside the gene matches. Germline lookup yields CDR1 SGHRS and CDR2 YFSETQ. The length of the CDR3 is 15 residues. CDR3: CASSSDRGRSDEAFF. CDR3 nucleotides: TGCGCCAGCAGCTCGGACAGGGGGAGGTCGGATGAAGCTTTCTTT.

The CDR3 DNA sequence: TGTGCCAGCAGTTCGTGGGAGAGAACAAATTCACCCCTCCACTTT. This codes for CASSSWERTNSPLHF. The chain is built from TRBV28 and TRBJ1-6; D gene uncertain. Trimming cost V 4 bases and J 7 bases, with 14 bases left between them. The CDR3 runs 15 residues. The germline CDR1 and CDR2 sequences are MDHEN and SYDVKM.

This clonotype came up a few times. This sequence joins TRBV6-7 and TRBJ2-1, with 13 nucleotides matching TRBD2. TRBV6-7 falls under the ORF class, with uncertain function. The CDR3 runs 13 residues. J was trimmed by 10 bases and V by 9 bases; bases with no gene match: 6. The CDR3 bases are TGTGCCAGAGGACTAGCGGGAGAAAAAGAGCAGTTCTTC. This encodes CARGLAGEKEQFF.

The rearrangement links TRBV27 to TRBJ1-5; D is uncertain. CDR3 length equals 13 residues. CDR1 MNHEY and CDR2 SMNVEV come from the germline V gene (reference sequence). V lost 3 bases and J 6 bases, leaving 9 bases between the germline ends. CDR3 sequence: CASSLGPVQPQHF. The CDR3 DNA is TGTGCCAGCAGTTTGGGTCCCGTTCAGCCCCAGCATTTT.

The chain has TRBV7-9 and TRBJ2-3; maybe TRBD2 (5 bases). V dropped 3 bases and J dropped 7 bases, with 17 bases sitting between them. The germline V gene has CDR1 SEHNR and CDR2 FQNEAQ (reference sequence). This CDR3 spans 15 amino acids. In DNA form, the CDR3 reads TGTGCCAGCAGCTTTCCCGGACTTCGGCCAAATACGCAGTATTTT. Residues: CASSFPGLRPNTQYF. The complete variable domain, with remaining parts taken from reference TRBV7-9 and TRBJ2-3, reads DTGVSQNPRHKITKRGQNVTFRCDPISEHNRLYWYRQTLGQGPEFLTYFQNEAQLEKSRLLSDRFSAERPKGSFSTLEIQRTEQGDSAMYLCASSFPGLRPNTQYFGPGTRLTVL.

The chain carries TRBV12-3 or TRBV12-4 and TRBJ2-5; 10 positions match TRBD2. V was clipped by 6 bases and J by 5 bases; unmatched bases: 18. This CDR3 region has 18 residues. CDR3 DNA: TGTGCCAGCAGGGCGGCGGGACTAGCGACGAGAAATGGGGAGACCCAGTACTTC. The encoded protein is CASRAAGLATRNGETQYF.

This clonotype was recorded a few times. CDR3 DNA: TGTGCCAGCAGTTTCGAACTAGCGGGAGGTCAAGAGACCCAGTACTTC. Its protein is CASSFELAGGQETQYF. The chain combines TRBV12-3 or TRBV12-4 with TRBJ2-5; 12 positions agree with TRBD2. The V and J ends lost 3 bases and 2 bases, in that order; junction bases with no gene match: 4. The CDR3 sequence is 16 residues long.

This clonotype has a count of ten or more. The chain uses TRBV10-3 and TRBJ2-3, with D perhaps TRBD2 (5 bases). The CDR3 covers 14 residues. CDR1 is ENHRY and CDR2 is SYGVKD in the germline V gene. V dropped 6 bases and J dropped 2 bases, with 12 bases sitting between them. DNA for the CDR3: TGTGCCATCAGCCCTCGGCGGGTCACAGATACGCAGTATTTT. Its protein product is CAISPRRVTDTQYF.

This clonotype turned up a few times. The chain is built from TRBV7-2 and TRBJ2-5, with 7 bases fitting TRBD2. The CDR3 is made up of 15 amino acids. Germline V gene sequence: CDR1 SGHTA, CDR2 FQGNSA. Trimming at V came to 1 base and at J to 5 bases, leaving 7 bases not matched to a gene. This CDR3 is CASSLEAGVRETQYF. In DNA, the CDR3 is TGTGCCAGCAGCTTAGAGGCGGGAGTTAGGGAGACCCAGTACTTC.

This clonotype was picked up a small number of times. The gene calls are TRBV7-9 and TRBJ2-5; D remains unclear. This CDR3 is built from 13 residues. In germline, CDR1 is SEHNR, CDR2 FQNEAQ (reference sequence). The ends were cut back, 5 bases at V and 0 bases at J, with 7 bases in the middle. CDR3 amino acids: CASSIDNQETQYF. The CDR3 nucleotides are TGTGCCAGCAGCATTGACAACCAAGAGACCCAGTACTTC.

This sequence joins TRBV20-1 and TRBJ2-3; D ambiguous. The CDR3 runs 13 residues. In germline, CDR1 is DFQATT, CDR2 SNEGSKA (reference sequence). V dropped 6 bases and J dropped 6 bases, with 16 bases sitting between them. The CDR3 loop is CSASSRAEDTQYF. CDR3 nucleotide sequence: TGCAGTGCATCTTCCCGGGCCGAGGATACGCAGTATTTT.

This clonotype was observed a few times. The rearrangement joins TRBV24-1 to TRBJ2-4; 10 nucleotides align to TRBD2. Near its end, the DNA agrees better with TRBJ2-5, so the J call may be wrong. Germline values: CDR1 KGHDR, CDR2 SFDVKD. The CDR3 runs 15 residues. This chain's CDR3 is CATSDSGTSAETQYF. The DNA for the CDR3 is TGTGCCACCAGTGATTCCGGGACTAGCGCTGAGACCCAGTACTTC.

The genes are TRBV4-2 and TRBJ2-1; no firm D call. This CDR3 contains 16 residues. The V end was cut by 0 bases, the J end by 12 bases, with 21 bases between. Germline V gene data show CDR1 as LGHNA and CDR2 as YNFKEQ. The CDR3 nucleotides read TGTGCCAGCAGCCAAGAGAGCCTAGTGGCCACGATGGGGCAGTTCTTC. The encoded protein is CASSQESLVATMGQFF.

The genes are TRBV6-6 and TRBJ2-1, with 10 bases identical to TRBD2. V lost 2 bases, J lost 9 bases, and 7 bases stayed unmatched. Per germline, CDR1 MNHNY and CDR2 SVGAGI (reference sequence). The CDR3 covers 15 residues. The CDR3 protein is CASSYGLAGDSEQFF. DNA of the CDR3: TGTGCCAGCAGTTACGGGCTAGCGGGAGACAGTGAGCAGTTCTTC.

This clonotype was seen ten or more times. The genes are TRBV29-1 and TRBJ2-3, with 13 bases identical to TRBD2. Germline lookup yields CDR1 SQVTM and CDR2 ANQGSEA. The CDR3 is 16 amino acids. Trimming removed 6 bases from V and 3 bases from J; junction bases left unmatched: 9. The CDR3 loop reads CSVGPGLAGSTDTQYF. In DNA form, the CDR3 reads TGCAGCGTGGGCCCGGGACTAGCGGGAAGTACAGATACGCAGTATTTT.

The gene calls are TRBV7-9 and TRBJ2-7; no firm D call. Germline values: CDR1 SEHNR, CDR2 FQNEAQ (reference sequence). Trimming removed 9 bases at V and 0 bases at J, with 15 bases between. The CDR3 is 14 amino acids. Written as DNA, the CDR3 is TGTGCCAGTAGTATAGTTGGTAGCTCCTACGAGCAGTACTTC. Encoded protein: CASSIVGSSYEQYF.

The CDR3 region has the DNA TGTGCCATCAGTGAATCACCGCCCGGGAATGACTATGGCTACACCTTC. Residues: CAISESPPGNDYGYTF. The V gene is TRBV10-3, the J gene TRBJ1-2; unclear D gene. Germline V gene data show CDR1 as ENHRY and CDR2 as SYGVKD. The V and J ends lost 3 bases and 3 bases respectively, with 17 bases between them. The CDR3 loop spans 16 amino acids.

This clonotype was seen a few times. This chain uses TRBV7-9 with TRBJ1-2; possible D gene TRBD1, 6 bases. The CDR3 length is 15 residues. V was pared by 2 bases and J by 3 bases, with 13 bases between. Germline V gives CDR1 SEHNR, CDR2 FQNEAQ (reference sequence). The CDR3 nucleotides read TGTGCCAGCAGCTTATACCAGGGGAAGGACTATGGCTACACCTTC. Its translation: CASSLYQGKDYGYTF.

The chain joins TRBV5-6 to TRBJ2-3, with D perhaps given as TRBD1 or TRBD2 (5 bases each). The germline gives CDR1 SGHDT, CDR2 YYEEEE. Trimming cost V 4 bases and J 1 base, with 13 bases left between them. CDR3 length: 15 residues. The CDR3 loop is CASSVGTARTDTQYF. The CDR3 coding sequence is TGTGCCAGCAGCGTCGGGACGGCCCGCACAGATACGCAGTATTTT.

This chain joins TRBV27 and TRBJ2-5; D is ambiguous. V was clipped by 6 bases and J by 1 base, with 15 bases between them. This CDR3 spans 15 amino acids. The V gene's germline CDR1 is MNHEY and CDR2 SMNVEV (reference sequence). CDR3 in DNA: TGTGCCAGCAGCCCAGGTTTCACTACCCAAGAGACCCAGTACTTC. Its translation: CASSPGFTTQETQYF.

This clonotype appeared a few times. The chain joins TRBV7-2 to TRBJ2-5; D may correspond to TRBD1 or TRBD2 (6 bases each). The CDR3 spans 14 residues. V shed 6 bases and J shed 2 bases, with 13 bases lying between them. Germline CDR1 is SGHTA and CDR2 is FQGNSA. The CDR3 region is CASRPSGAQETQYF. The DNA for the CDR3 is TGTGCCAGCAGACCCTCGGGGGCACAAGAGACCCAGTACTTC.

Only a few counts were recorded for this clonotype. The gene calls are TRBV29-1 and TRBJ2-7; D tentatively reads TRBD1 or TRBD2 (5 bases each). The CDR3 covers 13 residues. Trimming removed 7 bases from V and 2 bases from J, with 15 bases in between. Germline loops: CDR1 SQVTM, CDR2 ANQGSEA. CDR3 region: CSAIPRDAYEQYF. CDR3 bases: TGCAGCGCCATTCCCCGGGACGCCTACGAGCAGTACTTC.

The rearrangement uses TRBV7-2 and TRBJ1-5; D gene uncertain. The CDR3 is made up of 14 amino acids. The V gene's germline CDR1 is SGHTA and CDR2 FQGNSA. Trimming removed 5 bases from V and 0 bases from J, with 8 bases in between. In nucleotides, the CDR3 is TGTGCCAGCAGCACTCAGGATAGCAATCAGCCCCAGCATTTT. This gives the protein CASSTQDSNQPQHF.

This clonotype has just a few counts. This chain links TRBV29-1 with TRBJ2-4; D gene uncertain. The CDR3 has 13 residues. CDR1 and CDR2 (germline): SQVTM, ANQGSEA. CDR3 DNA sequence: TGCAGGACTTTCGAAGATACCAAAAACATTCAGTACTTC. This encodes CRTFEDTKNIQYF.

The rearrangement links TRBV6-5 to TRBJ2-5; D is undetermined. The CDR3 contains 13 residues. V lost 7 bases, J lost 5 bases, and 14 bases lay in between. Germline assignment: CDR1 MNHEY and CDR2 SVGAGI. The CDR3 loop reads CASTTAGRETQYF. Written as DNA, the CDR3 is TGTGCCAGCACCACAGCTGGTCGTGAGACCCAGTACTTC.

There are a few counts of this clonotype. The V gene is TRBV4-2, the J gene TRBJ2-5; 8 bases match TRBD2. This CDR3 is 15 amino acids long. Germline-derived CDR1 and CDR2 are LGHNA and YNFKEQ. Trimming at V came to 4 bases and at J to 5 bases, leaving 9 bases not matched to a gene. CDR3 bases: TGTGCCAGCAGCCTTACCGGGACTAGTTCCGAGACCCAGTACTTC. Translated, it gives CASSLTGTSSETQYF.